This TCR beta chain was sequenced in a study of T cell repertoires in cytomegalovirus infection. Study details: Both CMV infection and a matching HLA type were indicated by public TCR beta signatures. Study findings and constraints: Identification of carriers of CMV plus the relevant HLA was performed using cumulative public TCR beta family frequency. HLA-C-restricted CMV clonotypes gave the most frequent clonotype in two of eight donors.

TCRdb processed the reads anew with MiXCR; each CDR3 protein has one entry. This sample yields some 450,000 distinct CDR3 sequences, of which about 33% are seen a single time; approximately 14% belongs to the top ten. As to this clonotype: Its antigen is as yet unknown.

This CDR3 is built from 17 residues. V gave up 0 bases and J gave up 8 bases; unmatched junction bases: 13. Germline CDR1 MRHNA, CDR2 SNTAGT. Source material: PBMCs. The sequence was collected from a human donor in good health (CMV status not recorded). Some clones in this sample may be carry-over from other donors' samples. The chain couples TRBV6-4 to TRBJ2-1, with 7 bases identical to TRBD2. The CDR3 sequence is CASSDSASGAGVDEQFF. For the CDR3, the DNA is TGTGCCAGCAGTGACTCCGCCTCTGGGGCGGGGGTCGATGAGCAGTTCTTC.